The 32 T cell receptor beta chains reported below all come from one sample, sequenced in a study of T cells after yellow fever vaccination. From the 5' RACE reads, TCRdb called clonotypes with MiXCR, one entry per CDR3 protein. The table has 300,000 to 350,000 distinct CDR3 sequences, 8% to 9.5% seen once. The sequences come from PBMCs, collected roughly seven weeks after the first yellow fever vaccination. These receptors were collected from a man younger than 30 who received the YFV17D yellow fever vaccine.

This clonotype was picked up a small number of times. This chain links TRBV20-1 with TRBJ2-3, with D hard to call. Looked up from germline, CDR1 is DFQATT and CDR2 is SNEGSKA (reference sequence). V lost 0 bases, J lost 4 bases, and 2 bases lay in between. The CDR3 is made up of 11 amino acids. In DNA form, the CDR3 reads TGCAGTGCTAGAGACCCAGATACGCAGTATTTT. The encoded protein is CSARDPDTQYF.

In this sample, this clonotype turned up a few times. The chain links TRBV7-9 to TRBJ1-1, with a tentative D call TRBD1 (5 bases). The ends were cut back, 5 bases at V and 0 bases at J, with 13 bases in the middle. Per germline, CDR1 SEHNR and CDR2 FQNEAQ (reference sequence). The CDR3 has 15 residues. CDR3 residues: CASSLGAIMNTEAFF. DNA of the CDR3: TGTGCCAGCAGCCTAGGGGCAATCATGAACACTGAAGCTTTCTTT.

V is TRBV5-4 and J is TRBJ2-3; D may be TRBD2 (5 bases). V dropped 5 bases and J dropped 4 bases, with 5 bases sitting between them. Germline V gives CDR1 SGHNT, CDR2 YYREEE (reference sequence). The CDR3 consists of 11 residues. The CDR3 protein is CASRAADTQYF. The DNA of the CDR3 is TGTGCCAGCAGAGCGGCAGATACGCAGTATTTT.

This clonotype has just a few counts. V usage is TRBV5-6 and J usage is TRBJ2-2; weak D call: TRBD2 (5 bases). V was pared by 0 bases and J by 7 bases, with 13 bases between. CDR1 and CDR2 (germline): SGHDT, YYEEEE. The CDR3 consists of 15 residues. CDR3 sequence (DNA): TGTGCCAGCAGCTTGGCCGCACGGACTTTCGGGGAGCTGTTTTTT. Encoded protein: CASSLAARTFGELFF.

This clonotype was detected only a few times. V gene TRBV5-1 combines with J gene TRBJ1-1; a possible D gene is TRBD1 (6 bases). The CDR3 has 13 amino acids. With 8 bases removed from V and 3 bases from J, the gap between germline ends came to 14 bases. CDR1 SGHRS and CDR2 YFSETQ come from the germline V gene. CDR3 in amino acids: CASDPGDHTEAFF. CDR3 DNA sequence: TGCGCCAGTGACCCAGGGGATCACACTGAAGCTTTCTTT. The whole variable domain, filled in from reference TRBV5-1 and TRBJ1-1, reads KAGVTQTPRYLIKTRGQQVTLSCSPISGHRSVSWYQQTPGQGLQFLFEYFSETQRNKGNFPGRFSGRQFSNSRSEMNVSTLELGDSALYLCASDPGDHTEAFFGQGTRLTVV.

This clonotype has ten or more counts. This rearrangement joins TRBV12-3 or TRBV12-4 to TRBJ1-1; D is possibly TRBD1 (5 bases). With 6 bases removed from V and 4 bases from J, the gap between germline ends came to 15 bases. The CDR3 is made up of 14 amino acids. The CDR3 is CASRITTASTEAFF. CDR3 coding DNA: TGTGCCAGCAGGATCACGACAGCGAGCACTGAAGCTTTCTTT.

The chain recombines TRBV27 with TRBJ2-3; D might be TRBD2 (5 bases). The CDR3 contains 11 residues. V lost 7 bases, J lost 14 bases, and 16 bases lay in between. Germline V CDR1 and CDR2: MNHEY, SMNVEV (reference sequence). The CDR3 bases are TGTGCCAGCACCCCTAGCAGGAGTAGGTATTTT. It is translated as CASTPSRSRYF.

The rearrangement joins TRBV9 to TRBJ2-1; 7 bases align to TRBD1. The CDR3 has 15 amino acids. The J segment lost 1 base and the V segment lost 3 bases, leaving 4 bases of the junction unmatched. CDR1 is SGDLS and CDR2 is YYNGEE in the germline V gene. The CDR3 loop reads CASSDKGASYNEQFF. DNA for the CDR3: TGTGCCAGCAGCGACAAGGGGGCTTCCTACAATGAGCAGTTCTTC.

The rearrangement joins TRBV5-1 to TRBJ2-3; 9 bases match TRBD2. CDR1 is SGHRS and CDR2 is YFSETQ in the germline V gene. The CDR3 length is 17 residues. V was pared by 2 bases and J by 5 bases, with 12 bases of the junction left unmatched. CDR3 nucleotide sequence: TGCGCCAGCAGCTTCGGGTTAGCGGGGGCTCAAGGAGATACGCAGTATTTT. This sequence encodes CASSFGLAGAQGDTQYF.

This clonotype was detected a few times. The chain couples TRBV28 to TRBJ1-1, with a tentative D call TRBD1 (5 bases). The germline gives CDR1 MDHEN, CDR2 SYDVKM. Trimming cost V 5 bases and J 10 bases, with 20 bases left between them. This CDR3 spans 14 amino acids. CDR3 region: CASSPDSRASRAFF. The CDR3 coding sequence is TGTGCCAGCAGTCCCGACAGCCGTGCTTCCAGAGCTTTCTTT.

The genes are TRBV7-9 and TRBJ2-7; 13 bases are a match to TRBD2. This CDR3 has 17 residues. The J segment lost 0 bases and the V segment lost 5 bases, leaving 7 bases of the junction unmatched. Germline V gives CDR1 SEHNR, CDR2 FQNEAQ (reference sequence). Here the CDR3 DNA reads TGTGCCAGCAGCGCCGGACTAGCGGGGGCAAGCTCCTACGAGCAGTACGTC. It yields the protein CASSAGLAGASSYEQYV.

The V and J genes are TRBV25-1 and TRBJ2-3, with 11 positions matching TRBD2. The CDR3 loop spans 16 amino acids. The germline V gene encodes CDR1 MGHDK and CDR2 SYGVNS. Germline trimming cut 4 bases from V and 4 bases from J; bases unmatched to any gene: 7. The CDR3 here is CASSAQLAGAADTQYF. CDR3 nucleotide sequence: TGTGCCAGCAGTGCCCAACTAGCGGGGGCAGCAGATACGCAGTATTTT.

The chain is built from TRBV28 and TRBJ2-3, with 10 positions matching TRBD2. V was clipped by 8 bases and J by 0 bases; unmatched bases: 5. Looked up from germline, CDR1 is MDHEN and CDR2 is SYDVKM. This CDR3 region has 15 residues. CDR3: CASATSGASTDTQYF. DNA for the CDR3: TGTGCCAGCGCAACTAGCGGGGCCAGCACAGATACGCAGTATTTT.

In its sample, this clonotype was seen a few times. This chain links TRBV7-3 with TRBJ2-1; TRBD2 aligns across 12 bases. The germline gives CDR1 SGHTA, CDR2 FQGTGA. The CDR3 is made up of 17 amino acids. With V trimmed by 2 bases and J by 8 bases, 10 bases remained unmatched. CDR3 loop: CASSLFPSGGAVYEQFF. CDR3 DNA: TGTGCCAGCAGCTTATTCCCTAGCGGGGGGGCCGTCTATGAGCAGTTCTTC.

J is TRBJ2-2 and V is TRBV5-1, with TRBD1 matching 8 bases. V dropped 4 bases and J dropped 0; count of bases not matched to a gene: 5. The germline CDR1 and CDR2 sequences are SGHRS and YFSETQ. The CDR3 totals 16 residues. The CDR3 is CASSGGQVTNTGELFF. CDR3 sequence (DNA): TGCGCCAGCAGCGGGGGACAGGTGACGAACACCGGGGAGCTGTTTTTT.

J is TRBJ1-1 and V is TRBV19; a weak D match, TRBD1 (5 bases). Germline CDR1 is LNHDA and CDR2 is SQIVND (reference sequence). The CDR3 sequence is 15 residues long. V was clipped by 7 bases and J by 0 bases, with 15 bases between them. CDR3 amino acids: CASMNRPRVNTEAFF. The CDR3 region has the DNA TGTGCCAGTATGAATCGACCCAGGGTGAACACTGAAGCTTTCTTT.

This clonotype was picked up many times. CDR3 nucleotide sequence: TGTGCCAGCACCGACAGGGGGTACGAGCAGTACTTC. It translates to CASTDRGYEQYF. This sequence joins TRBV5-6 and TRBJ2-7, with 9 bases that match TRBD1. In germline, CDR1 is SGHDT, CDR2 YYEEEE. J lost 4 bases, V lost 6 bases, and 2 bases had no gene match. The CDR3 covers 12 residues.

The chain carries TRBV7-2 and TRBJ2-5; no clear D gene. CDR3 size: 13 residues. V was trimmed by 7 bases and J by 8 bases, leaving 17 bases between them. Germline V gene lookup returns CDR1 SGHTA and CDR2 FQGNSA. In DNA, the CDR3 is TGTGCCAGCACGACCGGGCCCGCCGAAACCCAGTACTTC. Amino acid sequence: CASTTGPAETQYF. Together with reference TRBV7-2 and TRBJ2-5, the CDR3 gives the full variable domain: GAGVSQSPSNKVTEKGKDVELRCDPISGHTALYWYRQSLGQGLEFLIYFQGNSAPDKSGLPSDRFSAERTGGSVSTLTIQRTQQEDSAVYLCASTTGPAETQYFGPGTRLLVL.

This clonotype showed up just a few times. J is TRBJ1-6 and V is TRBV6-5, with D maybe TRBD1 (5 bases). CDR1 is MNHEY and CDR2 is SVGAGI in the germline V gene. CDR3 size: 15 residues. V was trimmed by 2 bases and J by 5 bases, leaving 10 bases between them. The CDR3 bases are TGTGCCAGCAGTTACCCAGGGCGCAATAATTCACCCCTCCACTTT. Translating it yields CASSYPGRNNSPLHF.

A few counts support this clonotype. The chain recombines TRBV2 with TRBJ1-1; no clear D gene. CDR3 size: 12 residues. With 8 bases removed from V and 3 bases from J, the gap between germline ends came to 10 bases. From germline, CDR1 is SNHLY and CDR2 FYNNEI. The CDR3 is CASDGQYTEAFF. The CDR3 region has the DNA TGTGCCAGCGACGGTCAGTACACTGAAGCTTTCTTT.

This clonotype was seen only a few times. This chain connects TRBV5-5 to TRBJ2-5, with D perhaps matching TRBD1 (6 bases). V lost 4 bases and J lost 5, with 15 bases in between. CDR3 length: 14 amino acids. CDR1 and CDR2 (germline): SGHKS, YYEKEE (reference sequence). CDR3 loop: CASSLPAGAETQYF. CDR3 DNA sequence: TGTGCCAGCAGCCTTCCTGCAGGGGCGGAGACCCAGTACTTC.

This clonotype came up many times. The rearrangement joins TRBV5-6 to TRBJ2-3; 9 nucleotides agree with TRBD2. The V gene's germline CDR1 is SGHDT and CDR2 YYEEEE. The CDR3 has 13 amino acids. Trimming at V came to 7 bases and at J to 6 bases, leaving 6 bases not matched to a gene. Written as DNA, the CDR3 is TGTGCCAGCCAGAGACTAGCGGTCGATACGCAGTATTTT. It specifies CASQRLAVDTQYF.

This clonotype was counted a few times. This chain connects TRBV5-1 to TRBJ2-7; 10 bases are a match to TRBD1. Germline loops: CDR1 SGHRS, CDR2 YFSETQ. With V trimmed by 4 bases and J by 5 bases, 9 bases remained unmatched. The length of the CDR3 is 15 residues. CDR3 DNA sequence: TGCGCCAGCAGCCCGTCCGGACAGGGGGGTAACGAGCAGTACGTC. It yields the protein CASSPSGQGGNEQYV.

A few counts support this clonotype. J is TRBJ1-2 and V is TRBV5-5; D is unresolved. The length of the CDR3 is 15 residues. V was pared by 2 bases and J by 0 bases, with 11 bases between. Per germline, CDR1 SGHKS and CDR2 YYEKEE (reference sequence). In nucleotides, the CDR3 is TGTGCCAGCAGCTTCGGGCGGACTCCTAACTATGGCTACACCTTC. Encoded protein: CASSFGRTPNYGYTF.

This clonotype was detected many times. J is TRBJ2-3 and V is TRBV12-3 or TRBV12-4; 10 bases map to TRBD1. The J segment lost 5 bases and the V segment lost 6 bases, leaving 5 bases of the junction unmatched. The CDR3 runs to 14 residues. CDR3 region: CASRRQGAVDTQYF. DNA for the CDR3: TGTGCCAGCAGACGACAGGGGGCTGTAGATACGCAGTATTTT.

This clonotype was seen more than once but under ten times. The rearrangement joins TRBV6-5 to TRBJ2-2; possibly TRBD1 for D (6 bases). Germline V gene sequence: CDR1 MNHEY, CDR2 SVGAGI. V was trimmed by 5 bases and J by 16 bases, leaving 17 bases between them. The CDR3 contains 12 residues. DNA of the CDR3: TGTGCCAGCAGTGGGGGCCCCCCTGAGGAGTTTTTT. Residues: CASSGGPPEEFF.

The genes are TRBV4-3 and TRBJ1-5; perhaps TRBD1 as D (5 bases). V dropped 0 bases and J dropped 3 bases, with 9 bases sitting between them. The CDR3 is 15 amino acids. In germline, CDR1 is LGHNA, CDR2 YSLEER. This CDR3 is CASSQDRTSNQPQHF. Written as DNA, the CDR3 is TGCGCCAGCAGCCAAGACAGGACATCCAATCAGCCCCAGCATTTT.

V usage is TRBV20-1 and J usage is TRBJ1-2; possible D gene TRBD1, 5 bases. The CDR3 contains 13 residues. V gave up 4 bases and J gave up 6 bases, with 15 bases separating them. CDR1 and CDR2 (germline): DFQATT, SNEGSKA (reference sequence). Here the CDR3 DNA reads TGCAGTGCTAATCGGGGCTTGGGCGATGGCTACACCTTC. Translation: CSANRGLGDGYTF.

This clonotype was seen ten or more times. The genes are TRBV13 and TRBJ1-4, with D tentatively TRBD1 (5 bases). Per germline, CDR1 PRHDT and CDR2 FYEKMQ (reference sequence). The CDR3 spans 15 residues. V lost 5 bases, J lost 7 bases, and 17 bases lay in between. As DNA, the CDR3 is TGTGCCAGCAGCCCGCCACGGGGGGGACCTGAAAAACTGTTTTTT. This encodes CASSPPRGGPEKLFF.

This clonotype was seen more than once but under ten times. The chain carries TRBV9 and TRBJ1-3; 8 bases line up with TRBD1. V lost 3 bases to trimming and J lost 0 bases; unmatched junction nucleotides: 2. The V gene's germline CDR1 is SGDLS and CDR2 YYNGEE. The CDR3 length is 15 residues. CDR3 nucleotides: TGTGCCAGCAGCGGGGGACAGGTCTCTGGAAACACCATATATTTT. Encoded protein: CASSGGQVSGNTIYF.

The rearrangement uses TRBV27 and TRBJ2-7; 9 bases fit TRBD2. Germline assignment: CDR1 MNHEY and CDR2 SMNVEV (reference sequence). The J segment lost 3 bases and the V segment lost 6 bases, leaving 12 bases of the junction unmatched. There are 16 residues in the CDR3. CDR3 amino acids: CASRPSGIAGDYEQYF. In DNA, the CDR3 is TGTGCCAGCAGACCTTCGGGAATAGCGGGAGACTACGAGCAGTACTTC.

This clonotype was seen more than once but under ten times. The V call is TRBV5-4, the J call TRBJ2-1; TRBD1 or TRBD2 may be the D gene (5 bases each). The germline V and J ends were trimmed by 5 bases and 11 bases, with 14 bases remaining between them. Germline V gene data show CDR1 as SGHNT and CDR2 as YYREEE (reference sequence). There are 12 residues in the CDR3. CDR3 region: CASRGTEAQQFF. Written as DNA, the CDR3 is TGTGCCAGCAGAGGGACGGAGGCACAGCAGTTCTTC.